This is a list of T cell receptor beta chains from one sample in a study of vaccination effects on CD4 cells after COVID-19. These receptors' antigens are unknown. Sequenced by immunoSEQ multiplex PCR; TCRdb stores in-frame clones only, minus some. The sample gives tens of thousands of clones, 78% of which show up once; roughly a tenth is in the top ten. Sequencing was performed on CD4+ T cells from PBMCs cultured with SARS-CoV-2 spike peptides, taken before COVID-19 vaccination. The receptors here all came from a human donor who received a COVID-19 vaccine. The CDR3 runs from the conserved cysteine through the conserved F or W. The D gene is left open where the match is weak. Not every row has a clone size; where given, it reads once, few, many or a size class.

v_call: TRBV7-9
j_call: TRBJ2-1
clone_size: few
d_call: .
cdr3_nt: TGTGCCAGCAGCCCAAGGGGGGGGATTGACAATGAGCAGTTCTTC
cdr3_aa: CASSPRGGIDNEQFF

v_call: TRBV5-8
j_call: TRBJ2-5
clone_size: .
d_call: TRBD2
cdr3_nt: TGTGCCAGCAGCTTGGTGCATAGCGGGGCCGGTCTGGAGACCCAGTACTTC
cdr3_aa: CASSLVHSGAGLETQYF

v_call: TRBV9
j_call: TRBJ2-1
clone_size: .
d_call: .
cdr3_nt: TGTGCCAGCAGCGTAGCGGGTGGGGGGAGCTCCTACAATGAGCAGTTCTTC
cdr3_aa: CASSVAGGGSSYNEQFF

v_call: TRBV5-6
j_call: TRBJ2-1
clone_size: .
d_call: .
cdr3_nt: TGTGCCAGCAGCTTGGCCACAGGGAGTGGAAATGAGCAGTTCTTC
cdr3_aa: CASSLATGSGNEQFF

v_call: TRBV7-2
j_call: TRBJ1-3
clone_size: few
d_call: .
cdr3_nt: TGTGCCAGCAGCTTTCAGGATGGAAACACCATATATTTT
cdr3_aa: CASSFQDGNTIYF

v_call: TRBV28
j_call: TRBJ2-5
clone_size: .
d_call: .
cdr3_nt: TGTGCCAGCAGTTTGTGGGCAGGGGCGGGGTACCAAGAGACCCAGTACTTC
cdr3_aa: CASSLWAGAGYQETQYF

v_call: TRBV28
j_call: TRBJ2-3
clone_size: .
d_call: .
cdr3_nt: TGTGCCAGCTTTCAACAGGGCACAGATACGCAGTATTTT
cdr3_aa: CASFQQGTDTQYF

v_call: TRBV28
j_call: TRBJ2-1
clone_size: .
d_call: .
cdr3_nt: TGTGCCAGCAGCTTTGCTAGTCAGACGGTCTACAATGAGCAGTTCTTC
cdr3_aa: CASSFASQTVYNEQFF

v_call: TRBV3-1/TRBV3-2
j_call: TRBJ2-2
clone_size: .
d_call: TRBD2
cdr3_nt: TGTGCCAGCAGCCGCCTTCGGGGGGGAGCGAACACCGGGGAGCTGTTTTTT
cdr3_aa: CASSRLRGGANTGELFF

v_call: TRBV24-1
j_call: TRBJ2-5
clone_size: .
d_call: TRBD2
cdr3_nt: TGTGCCACCAGCCACAGCCCGACTAGCGAGGGTTTAGAGACCCAGTACTTC
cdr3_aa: CATSHSPTSEGLETQYF

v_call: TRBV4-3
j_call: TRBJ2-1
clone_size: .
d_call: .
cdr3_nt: TGCGCCAGCAGCCAAGAGCCCCAGGGGGGCGGGAATGAGCAGTTCTTC
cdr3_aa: CASSQEPQGGGNEQFF

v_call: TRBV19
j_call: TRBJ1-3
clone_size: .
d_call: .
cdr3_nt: TGTGCCAGTAGTAATTGGAGAAACTCTGGAAACACCATATATTTT
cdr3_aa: CASSNWRNSGNTIYF

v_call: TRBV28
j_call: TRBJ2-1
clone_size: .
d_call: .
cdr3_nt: TGTGCCAGCAGGACTGGAGACCTTAGGGGATACAATGAGCAGTTCTTC
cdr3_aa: CASRTGDLRGYNEQFF

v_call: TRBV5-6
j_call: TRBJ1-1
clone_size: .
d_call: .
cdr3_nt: TGTGCCAGCAGCCCGACGGGACGGCCGGTGAGGGGCACTGAAGCTTTCTTT
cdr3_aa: CASSPTGRPVRGTEAFF

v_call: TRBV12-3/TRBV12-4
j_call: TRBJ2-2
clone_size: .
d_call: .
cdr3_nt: TGTGCCAGCAGTTGGAGCACCGGGGAGCTGTTTTTT
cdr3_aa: CASSWSTGELFF

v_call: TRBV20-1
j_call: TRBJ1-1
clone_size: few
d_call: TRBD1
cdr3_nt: TGCAGTGCGACAGGGGGCTACGGAGCTTTCTTT
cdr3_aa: CSATGGYGAFF

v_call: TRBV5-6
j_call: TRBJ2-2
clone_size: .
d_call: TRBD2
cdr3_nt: TGTGCCAGCAGCTCTCCCGGACTAGCGGGGGGGTTCGGGGAGCTGTTTTTT
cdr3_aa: CASSSPGLAGGFGELFF

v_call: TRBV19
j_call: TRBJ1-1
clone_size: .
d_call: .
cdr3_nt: TGTGCCAGTAGTAGTGGGGTGGCAGGTAGTAGGAACACTGAAGCTTTCTTT
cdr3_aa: CASSSGVAGSRNTEAFF

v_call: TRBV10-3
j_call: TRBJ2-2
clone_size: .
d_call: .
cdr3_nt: TGTGCCATCAGTGAATGGGTCAACACCGGGGAGCTGTTTTTT
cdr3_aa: CAISEWVNTGELFF

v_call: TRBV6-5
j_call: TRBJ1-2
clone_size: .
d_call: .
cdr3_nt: TGTGCCAGCAGTTACAAACAGACATACTATGGCTACACCTTC
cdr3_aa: CASSYKQTYYGYTF

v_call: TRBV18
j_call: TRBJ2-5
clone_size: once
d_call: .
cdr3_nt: TGTGCCAGCTCACCGGGAACGGAGGGGCGCGAGACCCAGTACTTC
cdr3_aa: CASSPGTEGRETQYF

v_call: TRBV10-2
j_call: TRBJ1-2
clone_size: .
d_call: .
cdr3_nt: TGCGCCAGCAGCCAGGTCGGCAGGGTAGTGTATGGCTACACCTTC
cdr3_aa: CASSQVGRVVYGYTF

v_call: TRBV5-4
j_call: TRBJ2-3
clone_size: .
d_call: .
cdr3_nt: TGTGCCAGCAGACGCAGACCGACAACAGATACGCAGTATTTT
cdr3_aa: CASRRRPTTDTQYF

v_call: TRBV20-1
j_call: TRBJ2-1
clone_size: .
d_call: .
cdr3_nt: TGCAGTGCTAGTCGACCGACGGGCGGTGGCAATGAGCAGTTCTTC
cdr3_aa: CSASRPTGGGNEQFF

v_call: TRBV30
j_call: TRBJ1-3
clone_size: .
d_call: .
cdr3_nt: TGTGCCTGGAGTGTCACAAGACAGTCTGTCTCTGGAAACACCATATATTTT
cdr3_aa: CAWSVTRQSVSGNTIYF

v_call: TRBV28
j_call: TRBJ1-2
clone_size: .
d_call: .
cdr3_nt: TGTGCCAGCAGTTCGGGTTATGGCTACACCTTC
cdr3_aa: CASSSGYGYTF

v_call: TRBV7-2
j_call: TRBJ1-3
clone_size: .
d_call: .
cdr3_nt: TGTGCCAGCAGCTTAGATAGTTTACGACGGAACTCTGGAAACACCATATATTTT
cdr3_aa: CASSLDSLRRNSGNTIYF

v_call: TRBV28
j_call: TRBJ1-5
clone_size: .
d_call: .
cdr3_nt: TGTGCCAGCAGTTTTGGCCGACAGCGGAATCAGCCCCAGCATTTT
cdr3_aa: CASSFGRQRNQPQHF

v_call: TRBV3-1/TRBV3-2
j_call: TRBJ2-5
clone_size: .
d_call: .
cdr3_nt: TGTGCCAGCAGCCAAGCCGGGACCCTGAAGACCCAGTACTTC
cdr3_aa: CASSQAGTLKTQYF

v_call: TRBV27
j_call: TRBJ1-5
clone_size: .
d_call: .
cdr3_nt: TGTGCCAGCAGTTTATTTAGACCACAGCCTAGCAATCAGCCCCAGCATTTT
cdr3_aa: CASSLFRPQPSNQPQHF

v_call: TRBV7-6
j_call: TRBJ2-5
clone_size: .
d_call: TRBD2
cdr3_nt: TGTGCCAGCAGCTTAGTTAGCGGGGGGGCTGAGACCCAGTACTTC
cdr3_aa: CASSLVSGGAETQYF

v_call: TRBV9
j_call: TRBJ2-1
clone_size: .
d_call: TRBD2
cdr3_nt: TGTGCCAGCAGCGTTACCGGGACTAGCGCTCTAATTACCTACAATGAGCAGTTCTTC
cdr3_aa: CASSVTGTSALITYNEQFF

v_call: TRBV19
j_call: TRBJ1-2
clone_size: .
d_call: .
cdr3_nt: TGTGCCAGTAGTATAAGGGCCGGTGATTATGGCTACACCTTC
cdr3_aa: CASSIRAGDYGYTF

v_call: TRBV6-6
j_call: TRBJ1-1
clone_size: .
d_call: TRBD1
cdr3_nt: TGTGCCAGCAGCCGACCCGGACAGGGGAATACTGAAGCTTTCTTT
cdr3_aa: CASSRPGQGNTEAFF

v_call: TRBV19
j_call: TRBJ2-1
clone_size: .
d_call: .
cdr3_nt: TGTGCCAGTAAGGACTACGGCAATGAGCAGTTCTTC
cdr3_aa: CASKDYGNEQFF

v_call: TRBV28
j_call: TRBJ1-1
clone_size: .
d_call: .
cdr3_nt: TGTGCCAGCAGTTTCACGGAATACACTGAAGCTTTCTTT
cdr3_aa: CASSFTEYTEAFF

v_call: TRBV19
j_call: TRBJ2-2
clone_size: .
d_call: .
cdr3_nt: TGTGCCAGTAGCCCGGGGGGCCGTAACACCGGGGAGCTGTTTTTT
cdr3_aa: CASSPGGRNTGELFF

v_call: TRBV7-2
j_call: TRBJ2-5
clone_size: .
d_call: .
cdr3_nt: TGTGCCAGCAGCTTAGCCGGGGGGCGAGAGACCCAGTACTTC
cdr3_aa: CASSLAGGRETQYF

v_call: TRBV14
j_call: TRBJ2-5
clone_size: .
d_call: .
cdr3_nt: TGTGCCAGCAGCCAAGCACAGACCCAGTACTTC
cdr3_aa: CASSQAQTQYF

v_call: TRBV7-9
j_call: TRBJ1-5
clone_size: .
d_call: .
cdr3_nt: TGTGCCAGCAGCTTAGGGGCTCGGGATCGCAGCAATCAGCCCCAGCATTTT
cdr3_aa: CASSLGARDRSNQPQHF

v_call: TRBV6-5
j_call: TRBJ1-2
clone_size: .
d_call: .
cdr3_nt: TGTGCCAGCACGAGGGGTGTGGTCTATGGCTACACCTTC
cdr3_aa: CASTRGVVYGYTF

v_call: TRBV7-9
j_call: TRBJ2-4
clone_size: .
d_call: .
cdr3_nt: TGTGCCAGCAGCTTAGCGACAGTACAGGAAGGTAACATTCAGTACTTC
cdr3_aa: CASSLATVQEGNIQYF

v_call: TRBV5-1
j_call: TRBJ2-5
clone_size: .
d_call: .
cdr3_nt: TGCGCCAGCAGGGGGGGGCGAAGTTCGTACCAAGAGACCCAGTACTTC
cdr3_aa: CASRGGRSSYQETQYF

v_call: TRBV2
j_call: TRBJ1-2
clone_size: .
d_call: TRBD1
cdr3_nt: TGTGCCAGCATAGGGACAGCGAACTATGGCTACACCTTC
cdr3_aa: CASIGTANYGYTF

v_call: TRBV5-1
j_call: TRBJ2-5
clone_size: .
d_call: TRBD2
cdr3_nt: TGCGCCAGCAGCTTGGGGACTAGCGAAGAGACCCAGTACTTC
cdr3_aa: CASSLGTSEETQYF

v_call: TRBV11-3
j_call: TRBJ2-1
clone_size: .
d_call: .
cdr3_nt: TGTGCCAGCAGCCGGACGGACAATGAGCAGTTCTTC
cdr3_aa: CASSRTDNEQFF

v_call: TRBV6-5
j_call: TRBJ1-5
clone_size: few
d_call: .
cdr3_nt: TGTGCCAGCAGGGACACAGGGAGCGGCAATCAGCCCCAGCATTTT
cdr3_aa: CASRDTGSGNQPQHF

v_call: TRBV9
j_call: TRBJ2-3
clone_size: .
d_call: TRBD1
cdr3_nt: TGTGCCAGCAGCGTAGAGGGGGCCCGGTCAGATACGCAGTATTTT
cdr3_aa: CASSVEGARSDTQYF

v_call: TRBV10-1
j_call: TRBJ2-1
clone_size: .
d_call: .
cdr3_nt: TGCGCCAGCAGTGAGTCTATGGGACTGTCCTACAATGAGCAGTTCTTC
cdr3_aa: CASSESMGLSYNEQFF